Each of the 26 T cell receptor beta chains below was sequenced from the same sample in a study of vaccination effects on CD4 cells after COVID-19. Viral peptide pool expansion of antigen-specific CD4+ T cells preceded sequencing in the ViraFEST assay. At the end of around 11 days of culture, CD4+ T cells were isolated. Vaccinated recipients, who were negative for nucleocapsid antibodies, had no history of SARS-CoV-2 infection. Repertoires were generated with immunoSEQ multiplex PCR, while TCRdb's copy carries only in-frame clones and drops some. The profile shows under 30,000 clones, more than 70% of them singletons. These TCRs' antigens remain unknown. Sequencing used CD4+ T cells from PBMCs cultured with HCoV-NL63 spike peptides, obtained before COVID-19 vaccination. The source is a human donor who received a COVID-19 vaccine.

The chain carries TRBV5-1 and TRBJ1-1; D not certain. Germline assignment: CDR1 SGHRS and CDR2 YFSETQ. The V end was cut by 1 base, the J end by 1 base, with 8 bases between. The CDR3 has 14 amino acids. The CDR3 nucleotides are TGCGCCAGCAGCTTGTCACAGTCGAACACTGAAGCTTTCTTT. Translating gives CASSLSQSNTEAFF.

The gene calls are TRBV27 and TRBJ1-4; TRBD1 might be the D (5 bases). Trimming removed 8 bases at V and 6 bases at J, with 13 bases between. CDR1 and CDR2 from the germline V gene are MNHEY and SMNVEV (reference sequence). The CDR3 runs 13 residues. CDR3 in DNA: TGTGCCAGCCGGGGGGAAGGGGATGAAAAACTGTTTTTT. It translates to CASRGEGDEKLFF.

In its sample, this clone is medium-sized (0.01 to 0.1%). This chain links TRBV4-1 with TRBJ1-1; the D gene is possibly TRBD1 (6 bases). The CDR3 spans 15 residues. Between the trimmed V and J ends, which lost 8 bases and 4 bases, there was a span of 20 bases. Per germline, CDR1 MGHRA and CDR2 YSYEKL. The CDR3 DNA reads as TGCGCCAGCCAGTCGCAGGGGTCCAGGCGCACTGAAGCTTTCTTT. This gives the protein CASQSQGSRRTEAFF.

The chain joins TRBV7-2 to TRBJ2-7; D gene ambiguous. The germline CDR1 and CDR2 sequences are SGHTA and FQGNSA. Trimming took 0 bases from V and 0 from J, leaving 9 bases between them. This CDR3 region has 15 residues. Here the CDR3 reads CASSLAGRFSYEQYF. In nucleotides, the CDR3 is TGTGCCAGCAGCTTAGCAGGCAGGTTCTCCTACGAGCAGTACTTC.

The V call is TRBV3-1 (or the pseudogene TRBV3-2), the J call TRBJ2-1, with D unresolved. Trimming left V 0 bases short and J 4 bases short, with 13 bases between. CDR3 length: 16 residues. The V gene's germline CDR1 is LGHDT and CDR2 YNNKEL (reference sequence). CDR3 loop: CASSQDFRGPYNEQFF. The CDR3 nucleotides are TGTGCCAGCAGCCAAGATTTCCGTGGACCTTACAATGAGCAGTTCTTC.

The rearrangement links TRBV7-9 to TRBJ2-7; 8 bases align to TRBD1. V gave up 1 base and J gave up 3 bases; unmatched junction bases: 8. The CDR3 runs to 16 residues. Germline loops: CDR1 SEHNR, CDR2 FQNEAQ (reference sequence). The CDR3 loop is CASSLELGTGNYEQYF. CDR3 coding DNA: TGTGCCAGCAGCTTAGAACTAGGGACAGGAAACTACGAGCAGTACTTC.

CDR3 DNA: TGCGCCAGCAGCCAAGAAAGATTAGGGACGGAATATGGCTACACCTTC. This sequence encodes CASSQERLGTEYGYTF. The chain links TRBV4-1 to TRBJ1-2, with D maybe TRBD1 (5 bases). V shed 0 bases and J shed 5 bases, with 16 bases lying between them. There are 16 residues in the CDR3. CDR1 and CDR2 (germline): MGHRA, YSYEKL.

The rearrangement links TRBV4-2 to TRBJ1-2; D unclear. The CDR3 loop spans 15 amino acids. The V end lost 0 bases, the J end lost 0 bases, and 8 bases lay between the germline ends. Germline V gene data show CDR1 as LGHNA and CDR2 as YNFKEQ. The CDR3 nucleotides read TGTGCCAGCAGCCAAGATCTCGTTGCTAACTATGGCTACACCTTC. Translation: CASSQDLVANYGYTF.

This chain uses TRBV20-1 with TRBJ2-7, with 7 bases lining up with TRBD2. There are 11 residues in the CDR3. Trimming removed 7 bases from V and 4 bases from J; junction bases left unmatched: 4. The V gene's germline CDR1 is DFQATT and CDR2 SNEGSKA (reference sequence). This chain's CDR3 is CSGRREYEQYF. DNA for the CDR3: TGCAGTGGTAGGCGGGAGTACGAGCAGTACTTC.

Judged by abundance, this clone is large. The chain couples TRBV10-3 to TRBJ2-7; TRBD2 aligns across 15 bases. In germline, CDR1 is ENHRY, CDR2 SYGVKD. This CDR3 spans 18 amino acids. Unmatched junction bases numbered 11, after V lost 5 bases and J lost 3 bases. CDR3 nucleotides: TGTGCCATCAGTCTCCGGACTAGCGGGGGGGTAATTAGCTACGAGCAGTACTTC. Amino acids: CAISLRTSGGVISYEQYF.

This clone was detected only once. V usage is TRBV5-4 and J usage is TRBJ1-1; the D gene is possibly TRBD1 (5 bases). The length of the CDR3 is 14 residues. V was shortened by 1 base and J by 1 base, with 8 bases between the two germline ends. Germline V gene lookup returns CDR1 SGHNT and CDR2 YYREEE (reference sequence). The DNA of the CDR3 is TGTGCCAGCAGCTTGCGGGGGGGGAACACTGAAGCTTTCTTT. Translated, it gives CASSLRGGNTEAFF.

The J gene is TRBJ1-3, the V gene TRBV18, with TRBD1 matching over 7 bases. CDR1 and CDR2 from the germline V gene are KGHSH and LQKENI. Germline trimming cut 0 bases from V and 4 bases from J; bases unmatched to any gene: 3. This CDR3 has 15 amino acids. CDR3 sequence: CASSPPGTEGNTIYF. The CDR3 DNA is TGTGCCAGCTCACCACCGGGGACAGAGGGAAACACCATATATTTT.

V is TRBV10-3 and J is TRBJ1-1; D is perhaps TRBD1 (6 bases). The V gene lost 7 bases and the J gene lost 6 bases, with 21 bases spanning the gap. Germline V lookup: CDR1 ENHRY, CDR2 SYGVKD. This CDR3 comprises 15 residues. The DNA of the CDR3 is TGTGCCATCACCGACCCGGGATGGGGGACACCTGAAGCTTTCTTT. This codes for CAITDPGWGTPEAFF.

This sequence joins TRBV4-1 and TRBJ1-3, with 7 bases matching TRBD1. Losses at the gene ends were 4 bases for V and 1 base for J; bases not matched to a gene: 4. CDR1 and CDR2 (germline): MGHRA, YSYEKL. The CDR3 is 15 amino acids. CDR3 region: CASSRQTGSGNTIYF. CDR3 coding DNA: TGCGCCAGCAGCCGTCAGACAGGGTCTGGAAACACCATATATTTT.

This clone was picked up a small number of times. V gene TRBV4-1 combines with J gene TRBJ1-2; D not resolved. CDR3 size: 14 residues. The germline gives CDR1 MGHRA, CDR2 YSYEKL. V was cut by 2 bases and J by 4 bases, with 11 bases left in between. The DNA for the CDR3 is TGCGCCAGCAGCCAAAGGGCCCCGGGCTATGGCTACACCTTC. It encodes CASSQRAPGYGYTF.

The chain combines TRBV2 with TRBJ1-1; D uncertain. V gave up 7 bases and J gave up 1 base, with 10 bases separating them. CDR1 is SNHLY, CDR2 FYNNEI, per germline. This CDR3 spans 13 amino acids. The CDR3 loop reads CASNLNENTEAFF. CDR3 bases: TGTGCCAGCAACCTTAACGAGAACACTGAAGCTTTCTTT. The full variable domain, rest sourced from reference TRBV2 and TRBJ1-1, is EPEVTQTPSHQVTQMGQEVILRCVPISNHLYFYWYRQILGQKVEFLVSFYNNEISEKSEIFDDQFSVERPDGSNFTLKIRSTKLEDSAMYFCASNLNENTEAFFGQGTRLTVV.

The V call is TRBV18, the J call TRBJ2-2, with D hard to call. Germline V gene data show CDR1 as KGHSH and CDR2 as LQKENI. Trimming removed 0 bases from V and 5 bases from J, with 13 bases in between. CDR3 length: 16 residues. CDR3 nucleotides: TGTGCCAGCTCACCACCCTGGGCAGGCGGTACCGGGGAGCTGTTTTTT. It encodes CASSPPWAGGTGELFF.

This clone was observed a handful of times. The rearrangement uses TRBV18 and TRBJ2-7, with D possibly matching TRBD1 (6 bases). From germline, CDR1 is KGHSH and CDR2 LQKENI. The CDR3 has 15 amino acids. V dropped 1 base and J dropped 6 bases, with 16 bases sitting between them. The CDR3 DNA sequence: TGTGCCAGCTCACCACGGGGGCTTTGGGATAGCGAGCAGTACTTC. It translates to CASSPRGLWDSEQYF.

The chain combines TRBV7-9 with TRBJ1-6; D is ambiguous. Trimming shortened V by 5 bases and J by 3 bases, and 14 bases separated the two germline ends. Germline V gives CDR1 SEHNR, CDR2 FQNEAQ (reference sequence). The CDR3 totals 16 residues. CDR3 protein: CASSRGRTNYNSPLHF. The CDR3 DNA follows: TGTGCCAGCAGCCGTGGACGGACTAACTATAATTCACCCCTCCACTTT.

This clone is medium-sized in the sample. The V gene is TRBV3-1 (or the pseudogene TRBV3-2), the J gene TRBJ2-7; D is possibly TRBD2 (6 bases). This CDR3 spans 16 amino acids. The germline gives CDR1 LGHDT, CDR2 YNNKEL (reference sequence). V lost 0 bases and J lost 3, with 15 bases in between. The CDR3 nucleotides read TGTGCCAGCAGCCAAGAGAGCAGCGGGCTCTACTACGAGCAGTACTTC. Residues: CASSQESSGLYYEQYF.

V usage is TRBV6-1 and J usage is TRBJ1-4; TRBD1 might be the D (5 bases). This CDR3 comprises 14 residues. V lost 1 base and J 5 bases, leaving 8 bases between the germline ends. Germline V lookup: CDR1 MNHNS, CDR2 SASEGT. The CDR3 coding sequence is TGTGCCAGCAGTGAAGTGGGACCCAATGAAAAACTGTTTTTT. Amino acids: CASSEVGPNEKLFF.

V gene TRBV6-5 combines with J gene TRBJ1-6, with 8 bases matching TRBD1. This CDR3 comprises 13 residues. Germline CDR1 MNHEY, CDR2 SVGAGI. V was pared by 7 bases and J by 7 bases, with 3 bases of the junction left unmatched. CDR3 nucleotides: TGTGCCAGCAAGACAGGGGTAAATTCACCCCTCCACTTT. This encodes CASKTGVNSPLHF.

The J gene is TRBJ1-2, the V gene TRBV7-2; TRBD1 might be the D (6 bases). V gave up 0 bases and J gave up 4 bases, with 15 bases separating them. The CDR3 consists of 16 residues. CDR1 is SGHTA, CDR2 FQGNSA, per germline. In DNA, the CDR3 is TGTGCCAGCAGCTTAGCGAACAATGGGGGCGGCTATGGCTACACCTTC. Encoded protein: CASSLANNGGGYGYTF.

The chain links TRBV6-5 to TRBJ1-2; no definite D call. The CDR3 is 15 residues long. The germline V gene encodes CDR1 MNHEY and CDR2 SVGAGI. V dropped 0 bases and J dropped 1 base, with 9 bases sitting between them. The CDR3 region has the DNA TGTGCCAGCAGTTACTCGACTGGGAATAACTATGGCTACACCTTC. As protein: CASSYSTGNNYGYTF.

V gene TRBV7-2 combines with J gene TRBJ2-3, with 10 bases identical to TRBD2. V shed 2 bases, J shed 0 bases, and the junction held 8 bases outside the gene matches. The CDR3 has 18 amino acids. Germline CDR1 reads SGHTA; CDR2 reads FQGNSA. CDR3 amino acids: CASSLFPPSGSSTDTQYF. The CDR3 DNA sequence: TGTGCCAGCAGCTTATTCCCCCCTAGCGGGAGTAGCACAGATACGCAGTATTTT.

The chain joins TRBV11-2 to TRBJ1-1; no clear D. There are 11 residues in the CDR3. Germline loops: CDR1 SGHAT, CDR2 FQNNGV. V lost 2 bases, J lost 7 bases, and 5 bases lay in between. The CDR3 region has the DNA TGTGCCAGCAGCTTATTGTATGAAGCTTTCTTT. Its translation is CASSLLYEAFF.